The 2 T cell receptor beta chains below were found in one sample sequenced in a study of blood T cell dynamics during melanoma immunotherapy. This sample's time point: week 3, after first cycle of checkpoint inhibitor. The repertoire was sequenced with immunoSEQ multiplex PCR; TCRdb's copy has only in-frame clones and lacks some. The data show about 15,000 clones, with 70% to 90% seen just once and 7.8% held by the top ten. The sequencing used blood, collected from a patient treated with checkpoint blockade. These receptors were collected from a human donor with melanoma.

The V call is TRBV4-3, the J call TRBJ2-3, with D perhaps TRBD1 or TRBD2 (5 bases each). The CDR3 extends over 18 amino acids. The germline CDR1 and CDR2 sequences are LGHNA and YSLEER. Trimming cost V 0 bases and J 4 bases, with 20 bases left between them. Here the CDR3 DNA reads TGCGCCAGCAGCCAAGAATCCTCCTTTGGGGGAGCCGCAGATACGCAGTATTTT. Encoded protein: CASSQESSFGGAADTQYF.

This clone has more than one count but fewer than ten. The chain links TRBV19 to TRBJ1-5; TRBD1 matches at 7 bases. CDR1 LNHDA and CDR2 SQIVND come from the germline V gene (reference sequence). Trimming at V came to 11 bases and at J to 4 bases, leaving 11 bases not matched to a gene. The CDR3 loop spans 14 amino acids. CDR3 sequence reads: CAGGQIERNQPQHF. CDR3 nucleotides: TGTGCCGGGGGACAGATAGAAAGAAATCAGCCCCAGCATTTT. The entire variable domain, with the rest obtained from reference TRBV19 and TRBJ1-5, is as follows: DGGITQSPKYLFRKEGQNVTLSCEQNLNHDAMYWYRQDPGQGLRLIYYSQIVNDFQKGDIAEGYSVSREKKESFPLTVTSAQKNPTAFYLCAGGQIERNQPQHFGDGTRLSIL.